This TCR beta chain was recorded in a study of vaccination and CD4 T cells after COVID-19. About the study: Median draw time for post-COVID samples was 95 to 110 days post-diagnosis (range 35 to 161).

Treatment specified: roughly ten-day PBMC culture with coronavirus spike peptide pools or control peptides (ViraFEST assay). General observations from the study: It was found that, in convalescent patients, 304 of 307 vaccine-specific clones were spike mono-reactive.

An Oncomine TCR Beta short-read assay was used to sequence the DNA from cultured CD4+ T cells. TCRdb analysed the PCR reads with MiXCR anew, one entry per CDR3 protein. Among 15,000 or so distinct CDR3 sequences listed, approximately 42% were seen once. This clonotype has just a few counts. No antigen is known for it. The TCR was taken from a human donor with COVID-19. Sequenced material: cultured CD4+ T cells from blood.

CDR3 DNA sequence: TGTGCCACCAGCAGACCCAAGACTAGCGGGGGGGCTGGGGATACGCAGTATTTT. Translated: CATSRPKTSGGAGDTQYF. The chain carries TRBV15 and TRBJ2-3; the match to TRBD2 covers 14 bases. Trimming removed 2 bases from V and 6 bases from J; junction bases left unmatched: 10. CDR3 length: 18 residues. Germline assignment: CDR1 LNHNV and CDR2 YYDKDF (reference sequence).